A selection of T cell receptor beta chains follows, all from one sample in a study of blood T cell repertoires in COVID-19. The assay was immunoSEQ multiplex PCR, and TCRdb's table has in-frame clones only and misses some. The sample lists tens of thousands of clones, 84% seen once, with roughly 25% in the top ten. Sequenced input: peripheral blood. These receptors originate from a man aged 60-69 years with acute or convalescent COVID-19. Both conserved end residues are part of each CDR3. A D gene is named only where the DNA matches it firmly. The size entry is marked missing in some rows and otherwise reads once, few, many or a size class.

size | J | D | V | CDR3 | DNA
once | TRBJ1-5 | - | TRBV6-2/TRBV6-3 | CASSRRGNNQPQHF | TGTGCCAGCAGTCGCCGCGGGAACAATCAGCCCCAGCATTTT
few | TRBJ1-6 | - | TRBV5-1 | CASSLRGGSYNSPLHF | TGCGCCAGCAGCCTGCGGGGGGGCTCCTATAATTCACCCCTCCACTTT
- | TRBJ1-1 | - | TRBV5-5 | CASSLVVSNTEAFF | TGTGCCAGCAGCTTGGTCGTTAGCAACACTGAAGCTTTCTTT
- | TRBJ2-5 | TRBD2 | TRBV7-8 | CASTSRGAQYF | TGTGCCAGCACTTCTCGGGGGGCCCAGTACTTC
few | TRBJ2-5 | - | TRBV5-6 | CASSLHPREETQYF | TGTGCCAGCAGCTTGCACCCCCGGGAAGAGACCCAGTACTTC
- | TRBJ2-7 | TRBD1 | TRBV6-5 | CASRRGTGPSYEQYF | TGTGCCAGCAGACGAGGGACAGGGCCCTCCTACGAGCAGTACTTC
- | TRBJ2-3 | TRBD2 | TRBV29-1 | CSVGIRAGGPDTQYF | TGCAGCGTTGGGATCCGAGCGGGGGGGCCAGATACGCAGTATTTT
- | TRBJ1-1 | - | TRBV18 | CATQGGLDTEAFF | TGTGCCACCCAAGGGGGTTTAGATACTGAAGCTTTCTTT
- | TRBJ2-3 | - | TRBV18 | CASSPGGSTDTQYF | TGTGCCAGCTCACCAGGGGGGAGCACAGATACGCAGTATTTT
- | TRBJ2-3 | - | TRBV7-2 | CASSWNYRTDTQYF | TGTGCCAGCAGCTGGAACTACCGCACAGATACGCAGTATTTT
- | TRBJ2-7 | TRBD1 | TRBV3-1/TRBV3-2 | CASSRQGKSYEQYF | TGTGCCAGCAGCCGACAGGGAAAATCCTACGAGCAGTACTTC
- | TRBJ2-7 | TRBD1 | TRBV28 | CASSLGTATTYEQYF | TGTGCCAGCAGTTTGGGGACAGCCACTACCTACGAGCAGTACTTC
- | TRBJ2-5 | TRBD2 | TRBV4-1 | CASSQDRGLAGGTAETQYF | TGCGCCAGCAGCCAAGATCGCGGCCTAGCGGGGGGAACAGCTGAGACCCAGTACTTC
- | TRBJ2-1 | TRBD2 | TRBV20-1 | CSASYSGGGSEQFF | TGCAGTGCTAGTTATAGCGGGGGGGGATCTGAGCAGTTCTTC
- | TRBJ1-2 | - | TRBV2 | CASHLGAGTPGYTF | TGTGCCAGCCACCTCGGGGCAGGGACACCTGGCTACACCTTC
once | TRBJ2-3 | TRBD2 | TRBV5-8 | CASPGGPLDTQYF | TGTGCCAGCCCGGGGGGGCCATTAGATACGCAGTATTTT
- | TRBJ1-1 | - | TRBV12-3/TRBV12-4 | CASSLRTEAFF | TGTGCCAGCAGTCTACGCACTGAAGCTTTCTTT
- | TRBJ2-5 | - | TRBV29-1 | CSVPHSGPQETQYF | TGCAGCGTCCCGCACAGCGGGCCCCAAGAGACCCAGTACTTC
- | TRBJ2-1 | - | TRBV4-1 | CASSLAGYYGNEQFF | TGCGCCAGCAGCCTCGCGGGGTATTACGGCAATGAGCAGTTCTTC